The 22 T cell receptor beta chains given below trace back to one sample, sequenced in a study of PD-1 blockade in classical Hodgkin lymphoma. Time point of the sample: cycle 4 day 1 (C4D1), after 6 weeks of nivolumab. Patients all relapsed after autologous stem cell transplantation, and there was variation in brentuximab vedotin exposure. Repertoires were generated with immunoSEQ multiplex PCR, while TCRdb's copy carries only in-frame clones and drops some. The profile shows over 80,000 clones, roughly 73% of them singletons. The specimen comprised peripheral blood mononuclear cells (PBMCs), sampled before the fourth cycle of nivolumab. The receptors were gathered from a human donor with classical Hodgkin lymphoma.

The V and J genes are TRBV12-5 and TRBJ2-1; possibly TRBD2 for D (6 bases). Deletions cut 0 bases from V and 4 bases from J, with 10 bases between. The CDR3 is 15 amino acids. Looked up from germline, CDR1 is LGHNT and CDR2 is FRNRAP. In DNA, the CDR3 is TGTGCTAGTGGTTTGGTGGAGGGACCATACAATGAGCAGTTCTTC. Its translation is CASGLVEGPYNEQFF.

The chain combines TRBV5-4 with TRBJ2-7; TRBD2 agrees at 8 bases. The CDR3 sequence is 16 residues long. Unmatched junction bases numbered 8, after V lost 1 base and J lost 2 bases. Germline values: CDR1 SGHNT, CDR2 YYREEE (reference sequence). CDR3 sequence (DNA): TGTGCCAGCAGCTTGTCATCGGGGGGGGCTCCCTACGAGCAGTACTTC. Its translation: CASSLSSGGAPYEQYF.

This chain uses TRBV2 with TRBJ2-3; either TRBD1 or TRBD2 may fit D (5 bases each). The CDR3 extends over 16 amino acids. V lost 2 bases to trimming and J lost 1 base, with 13 bases between them. CDR1 is SNHLY and CDR2 is FYNNEI in the germline V gene. CDR3: CASSERDGTGTDTQYF. CDR3 bases: TGTGCCAGCAGTGAACGGGACGGGACGGGCACAGATACGCAGTATTTT.

This chain links TRBV28 with TRBJ1-1, with D unclear. The CDR3 is made up of 13 amino acids. V lost 6 bases to trimming and J lost 5 bases, with 13 bases between them. Germline V CDR1 and CDR2: MDHEN, SYDVKM. The chain's CDR3 is CASRHLAGTEAFF. DNA for the CDR3: TGTGCCAGCAGACACCTAGCTGGGACTGAAGCTTTCTTT.

This clone was seen a single time. V is TRBV5-4 and J is TRBJ1-1, with a weak D call TRBD1 (6 bases). The CDR3 totals 16 residues. Germline V gene sequence: CDR1 SGHNT, CDR2 YYREEE (reference sequence). V was clipped by 0 bases and J by 2 bases, with 14 bases between them. This CDR3 is CASSLGQGTANTEAFF. CDR3 in DNA: TGTGCCAGCAGCTTGGGGCAGGGGACCGCTAACACTGAAGCTTTCTTT.

V is TRBV6-1 and J is TRBJ2-3, with D hard to call. The CDR3 has 12 residues. In germline, CDR1 is MNHNS, CDR2 SASEGT. V was clipped by 10 bases and J by 0 bases, with 8 bases between them. The CDR3 nucleotides are TGTGCCACCATGGGTAGCACAGATACGCAGTATTTT. It encodes CATMGSTDTQYF.

V gene TRBV5-4 combines with J gene TRBJ1-2; D is ambiguous. CDR1 and CDR2 (germline): SGHNT, YYREEE (reference sequence). V was pared by 2 bases and J by 4 bases, with 9 bases between. This CDR3 region has 13 residues. The CDR3 is CASSFEGTYGYTF. In nucleotides, the CDR3 is TGTGCCAGCAGCTTTGAGGGAACCTATGGCTACACCTTC. The whole variable domain, remainder taken from reference TRBV5-4 and TRBJ1-2, is ETGVTQSPTHLIKTRGQQVTLRCSSQSGHNTVSWYQQALGQGPQFIFQYYREEENGRGNFPPRFSGLQFPNYSSELNVNALELDDSALYLCASSFEGTYGYTFGSGTRLTVV.

A few counts support this clone. Additional DNA sequences in this sample encode the identical CDR3. The V call is TRBV27, the J call TRBJ2-3; D not resolved. Trimming removed 6 bases at V and 0 bases at J, with 7 bases between. CDR3 length equals 13 residues. Germline CDR1 and CDR2: MNHEY and SMNVEV (reference sequence). Here the CDR3 DNA reads TGTGCCAGCAGGGGGTCAAGCACAGATACGCAGTATTTT. This sequence encodes CASRGSSTDTQYF.

This clone was seen just once. J is TRBJ1-1 and V is TRBV7-2; D is unclear. CDR3 length: 15 amino acids. Trimming pared 0 bases from V and 1 base from J, leaving 9 bases between. Germline CDR1 and CDR2: SGHTA and FQGNSA. The CDR3, as DNA: TGTGCCAGCAGCTTAGCAAGGACTTCGAACACTGAAGCTTTCTTT. This gives the protein CASSLARTSNTEAFF.

The chain combines TRBV2 with TRBJ2-7; D possibly corresponds to TRBD1 (5 bases). CDR1 is SNHLY and CDR2 is FYNNEI in the germline V gene. The CDR3 has 14 residues. V was cut by 6 bases and J by 3 bases, with 15 bases left in between. The CDR3 nucleotides are TGTGCCAGCAGCGCCGACAGTGAAGGCTACGAGCAGTACTTC. Translating gives CASSADSEGYEQYF.

Ten or more counts support this clone. V gene TRBV6-1 combines with J gene TRBJ2-7, with TRBD1 matching over 8 bases. The J segment lost 3 bases and the V segment lost 0 bases, leaving 16 bases of the junction unmatched. CDR1 and CDR2 from the germline V gene are MNHNS and SASEGT. CDR3 length: 19 amino acids. The CDR3 reads CASSEALNLWTGNVYEQYF. The DNA for the CDR3 is TGTGCCAGCAGTGAAGCGCTTAATCTTTGGACAGGGAACGTCTACGAGCAGTACTTC.

The chain recombines TRBV27 with TRBJ2-7; the match to TRBD1 covers 7 bases. Germline-derived CDR1 and CDR2 are MNHEY and SMNVEV (reference sequence). V was pared by 5 bases and J by 3 bases, with 4 bases of the junction left unmatched. The length of the CDR3 is 13 residues. The CDR3 nucleotides read TGTGCCAGCAGTCACGGACAGGACTACGAGCAGTACTTC. This codes for CASSHGQDYEQYF.

The chain carries TRBV19 and TRBJ2-5; D could derive from TRBD1 or TRBD2 (5 bases each). CDR1 LNHDA and CDR2 SQIVND come from the germline V gene (reference sequence). The CDR3 spans 14 residues. The V and J ends lost 4 bases and 5 bases respectively, with 14 bases between them. CDR3 loop: CASSTWGSGETQYF. DNA of the CDR3: TGTGCCAGTAGTACCTGGGGGAGTGGGGAGACCCAGTACTTC.

This chain joins TRBV5-1 and TRBJ1-2, with 9 nucleotides matching TRBD1. V lost 0 bases, J lost 6 bases, and 6 bases stayed unmatched. The CDR3 has 15 amino acids. Per the germline V gene, CDR1 is SGHRS and CDR2 is YFSETQ. The CDR3 loop reads CASSLEIGTGHGYTF. The CDR3 DNA is TGCGCCAGCAGCTTGGAGATCGGGACAGGGCATGGCTACACCTTC.

This chain connects TRBV7-9 to TRBJ2-5, with D hard to call. This CDR3 comprises 14 residues. Germline lookup yields CDR1 SEHNR and CDR2 FQNEAQ (reference sequence). V was shortened by 1 base and J by 0 bases, with 6 bases between the two germline ends. The CDR3 region is CASSLDLNQETQYF. Written as DNA, the CDR3 is TGTGCCAGCAGCTTAGACTTGAACCAAGAGACCCAGTACTTC.

The chain employs TRBV9 and TRBJ2-2; the D gene is possibly TRBD2 (7 bases). The length of the CDR3 is 16 residues. Germline CDR1 SGDLS, CDR2 YYNGEE. V lost 4 bases and J 1 base, leaving 14 bases between the germline ends. CDR3 loop: CASSKGGILNTGELFF. DNA for the CDR3: TGTGCCAGCAGCAAGGGGGGGATCCTGAACACCGGGGAGCTGTTTTTT.

This chain connects TRBV5-1 to TRBJ2-2; 7 bases map to TRBD1. The CDR3 contains 16 residues. V lost 4 bases to trimming and J lost 4 bases; unmatched junction nucleotides: 10. Per the germline V gene, CDR1 is SGHRS and CDR2 is YFSETQ. CDR3 in amino acids: CASSPGTEVGTGELFF. The CDR3 DNA reads as TGCGCCAGCAGCCCCGGGACAGAGGTTGGCACCGGGGAGCTGTTTTTT.

The gene calls are TRBV10-3 and TRBJ1-4; no clear D gene. V was cut by 3 bases and J by 7 bases, with 9 bases left in between. Germline V lookup: CDR1 ENHRY, CDR2 SYGVKD. The CDR3 totals 13 residues. The CDR3 loop is CAISEPGVEKLFF. The CDR3 DNA reads as TGTGCCATCAGTGAACCGGGAGTTGAAAAACTGTTTTTT.

This clone has only a few counts. The chain recombines TRBV6-5 with TRBJ2-7; 9 bases are a match to TRBD1. CDR1 and CDR2 from the germline V gene are MNHEY and SVGAGI. The V gene end was trimmed by 6 bases and the J gene end by 9 bases; junction bases not matched to a gene: 15. The CDR3 covers 15 residues. The CDR3 DNA reads as TGTGCCAGCAGGGATCAGACAGGGGGGGTCTTAGGGCAGTACTTC. Residues: CASRDQTGGVLGQYF.

This clone showed up just once. The chain joins TRBV7-2 to TRBJ2-7; no clear D gene. This CDR3 has 16 residues. The ends were cut back, 5 bases at V and 2 bases at J, with 19 bases in the middle. Germline V gene data show CDR1 as SGHTA and CDR2 as FQGNSA. For the CDR3, the DNA is TGTGCCAGCAGCCCCCGAATTATGCGCGGCACCTACGAGCAGTACTTC. This sequence encodes CASSPRIMRGTYEQYF.

This chain uses TRBV18 with TRBJ2-5, with D unclear. The CDR3 has 13 residues. CDR1 is KGHSH, CDR2 LQKENI, per germline. V gave up 3 bases and J gave up 4 bases, with 9 bases separating them. As DNA, the CDR3 is TGTGCCAGCTCACCGCGTATCGTAGAGACCCAGTACTTC. This translates into CASSPRIVETQYF.

This clone is a singleton in its sample. The chain joins TRBV6-5 to TRBJ2-7; a possible D gene is TRBD1 (6 bases). The ends were cut back, 0 bases at V and 2 bases at J, with 8 bases in the middle. The CDR3 is 14 amino acids. Germline-derived CDR1 and CDR2 are MNHEY and SVGAGI. CDR3 amino acids: CASSYSRDTYEQYF. The CDR3 DNA sequence: TGTGCCAGCAGTTACTCCCGGGACACCTACGAGCAGTACTTC.